The rows below give T cell receptor beta chains drawn from one sample of a study of radiotherapy plus CTLA-4 blockade in lung cancer. The assay was immunoSEQ multiplex PCR, and TCRdb's table has in-frame clones only and misses some. The sample lists just under 60,000 clones, around 68% seen once, with around 8.3% in the top ten. The specimen comprised peripheral blood, sampled from a patient treated with radiotherapy plus ipilimumab. Receptor source: a human donor with non-small cell lung cancer whose response to radiotherapy plus ipilimumab could not be evaluated. The conserved cysteine and the conserved F or W are not part of the CDR3 here. Clone size is shown for a subset of rows, as once, few, many or a class of expanded clone.

v_call: TRBV11-2; clone_size: .; cdr3_aa: ASSSFGTGSSYEQY
v_call: TRBV14; clone_size: .; cdr3_aa: ASSANRDRGIDEQF
v_call: TRBV7-9; clone_size: .; cdr3_aa: ASSLEGARGYT
v_call: TRBV13; clone_size: .; cdr3_aa: ASSLGRQVSYEQY
v_call: TRBV5-1; clone_size: .; cdr3_aa: ASSLVASGSRSEQF
v_call: TRBV6-6; clone_size: few; cdr3_aa: ATSPGSTDTQY
v_call: TRBV7-3; clone_size: .; cdr3_aa: ASSLGQGVTGELF
v_call: TRBV28; clone_size: .; cdr3_aa: ASSSYRAYGYT
v_call: TRBV28; clone_size: .; cdr3_aa: ASSLRYRGLEGTGELF
v_call: TRBV5-6; clone_size: .; cdr3_aa: ASSLAWFPHEAF
v_call: TRBV4-3; clone_size: .; cdr3_aa: ASSQAQGETQY
v_call: TRBV7-2; clone_size: .; cdr3_aa: ASRMTGGTYEQY
v_call: TRBV5-3; clone_size: few; cdr3_aa: ASTSTVSYEQY
v_call: TRBV18; clone_size: .; cdr3_aa: ASSPDREVGYGYT
v_call: TRBV4-1; clone_size: .; cdr3_aa: ASSQDPVGANVLT
v_call: TRBV19; clone_size: .; cdr3_aa: ASRVEVGNQPQH
v_call: TRBV29-1; clone_size: .; cdr3_aa: SVDRGTNTEAF
v_call: TRBV5-1; clone_size: .; cdr3_aa: ASSLAGGAVPYEQY
v_call: TRBV7-2; clone_size: few; cdr3_aa: ASSTQGHPTEAF
v_call: TRBV5-1; clone_size: few; cdr3_aa: ASRSAALTNTDTQY
v_call: TRBV4-2; clone_size: .; cdr3_aa: ASSRRLAGDTGELF
v_call: TRBV10-2; clone_size: .; cdr3_aa: ASRDLDTEAF
v_call: TRBV10-2; clone_size: once; cdr3_aa: ASSVNLNYGYT
v_call: TRBV6-4; clone_size: .; cdr3_aa: ASRYRGRLAGASNTGELF
v_call: TRBV5-4; clone_size: .; cdr3_aa: ASSVGQGHQETQY
v_call: TRBV28; clone_size: few; cdr3_aa: ASSLKLAGGRH
v_call: TRBV6-6; clone_size: .; cdr3_aa: ASSPDRNYGYT
v_call: TRBV16; clone_size: once; cdr3_aa: ASSYGQTEQY
v_call: TRBV9; clone_size: .; cdr3_aa: ASTSSGGVTDTQY
v_call: TRBV2; clone_size: .; cdr3_aa: ASSRLGVYEQY
v_call: TRBV10-3; clone_size: .; cdr3_aa: AISESGVQGRADTEAF
v_call: TRBV4-1; clone_size: few; cdr3_aa: ASSQFPGLATGELF
v_call: TRBV19; clone_size: .; cdr3_aa: ASSIDPDRDPYNEQF
v_call: TRBV4-2; clone_size: .; cdr3_aa: ASSQDPTSGIYEQY
v_call: TRBV15; clone_size: few; cdr3_aa: ATSRVGGGAEAF
v_call: TRBV9; clone_size: .; cdr3_aa: ASSVAQAPDSPLH
v_call: TRBV12-2; clone_size: .; cdr3_aa: ASRLSSATASYEQY
v_call: TRBV6-6; clone_size: few; cdr3_aa: ASSFPRGNTEAF
v_call: TRBV10-3; clone_size: .; cdr3_aa: AISESVTAPYGYT
v_call: TRBV6-5; clone_size: .; cdr3_aa: ASSYGTGNTYEQY
v_call: TRBV5-4; clone_size: .; cdr3_aa: ASSWGQRSEQF
v_call: TRBV21-1; clone_size: .; cdr3_aa: ASSKPLTRTGKYEQY
v_call: TRBV6-5; clone_size: .; cdr3_aa: ASSYSGGDQPQH
v_call: TRBV25-1; clone_size: .; cdr3_aa: ASSPTDRGVDEQY
v_call: TRBV7-2; clone_size: .; cdr3_aa: ASSLGILGLADRQETQY
v_call: TRBV5-1; clone_size: .; cdr3_aa: ASSSQGLNYGYT
v_call: TRBV5-4; clone_size: few; cdr3_aa: ASSLRGHADTQY
v_call: TRBV5-6; clone_size: .; cdr3_aa: ASSLSDRGPYEQY
v_call: TRBV11-1; clone_size: .; cdr3_aa: ASSLQGDTEAF
v_call: TRBV6-1; clone_size: .; cdr3_aa: ASSVYGSSYNEQF
v_call: TRBV4-1; clone_size: .; cdr3_aa: ASSQDGLPGNTIY